Sequencing of this TCR beta chain was carried out in a study of cytomegalovirus exposure and HLA in healthy donors. J was trimmed by 8 bases and V by 3 bases; bases with no gene match: 3. Germline loops: CDR1 MGHDK, CDR2 SYGVNS. The CDR3 spans 13 residues. 60 Vbeta and 13 Jbeta primers were used in PCR. Data came from immunoSEQ multiplex PCR; TCRdb stores just in-frame clones and leaves some out. The sample has roughly 110,000 clones, under 80% seen once; the top ten hold about 15%. Input material: PBMCs. The chain is built from TRBV25-1 and TRBJ1-3, with 8 bases lining up with TRBD1. The clonotype originates from a woman in her thirties or forties in good health and CMV-seropositive. The CDR3 sequence: CASSEDRADTIYF. DNA for the CDR3: TGTGCCAGCAGTGAGGACAGGGCGGACACCATATATTTT.